This is a list of T cell receptor beta chains from one sample in a study of T cells in Graves' hyperthyroidism and ophthalmopathy. Each CDR3 protein gets one entry after TCRdb re-called the multiplex PCR reads with MiXCR. The table has 350,000 to 450,000 distinct CDR3 sequences, approximately 13% seen once. Sequencing used blood. Receptor source: a woman aged 55 to 70 with Graves' hyperthyroidism. CDR3s include the opening cysteine and the closing phenylalanine or tryptophan. The D gene is left open where the match is weak. Size tells how often a clone was seen (once, few, many) or the class of an expanded clone, and some rows leave it out.

CDR3aa: CASSMGQGETQYF; CDR3nt: TGCGCCAGCAGTATGGGGCAGGGGGAGACCCAGTACTTC; d_gene: -; v_gene: TRBV10-1; j_gene: TRBJ2-5; abundance: -
CDR3aa: CATSSPKDPGGYEQYF; CDR3nt: TGTGCCACCAGCAGCCCTAAGGACCCTGGGGGCTACGAGCAGTACTTC; d_gene: -; v_gene: TRBV15; j_gene: TRBJ2-7; abundance: many
CDR3aa: CASSFISGRAREQYF; CDR3nt: TGTGCCAGCAGCTTTATTAGCGGGAGGGCCCGCGAGCAGTACTTC; d_gene: TRBD2; v_gene: TRBV13; j_gene: TRBJ2-7; abundance: many
CDR3aa: CAWSPVGTEAFF; CDR3nt: TGTGCCTGGAGTCCCGTCGGGACTGAAGCTTTCTTT; d_gene: -; v_gene: TRBV30; j_gene: TRBJ1-1; abundance: many
CDR3aa: CASSVGTPPDTQYF; CDR3nt: TGTGCCAGCAGCGTCGGGACTCCCCCCGATACGCAGTATTTT; d_gene: -; v_gene: TRBV7-3; j_gene: TRBJ2-3; abundance: many
CDR3aa: CASSSGLAGGDTQYF; CDR3nt: TGTGCCAGCAGCTCTGGACTAGCGGGAGGAGATACGCAGTATTTT; d_gene: TRBD2; v_gene: TRBV7-2; j_gene: TRBJ2-3; abundance: -
CDR3aa: CASKEGVTEALF; CDR3nt: TGCGCCAGCAAAGAGGGGGTCACTGAAGCTCTCTTT; d_gene: -; v_gene: TRBV5-1; j_gene: TRBJ1-1; abundance: -
CDR3aa: CASSDSTSGRAYEQYF; CDR3nt: TGTGCCAGCAGTGACTCAACTAGCGGGAGGGCCTACGAGCAGTACTTC; d_gene: TRBD2; v_gene: TRBV6-4; j_gene: TRBJ2-7; abundance: many
CDR3aa: CASSPQLAGHQETQYF; CDR3nt: TGTGCCAGCTCACCGCAACTAGCGGGCCATCAAGAAACCCAGTACTTC; d_gene: TRBD2; v_gene: TRBV18; j_gene: TRBJ2-5; abundance: -
CDR3aa: CASTPLLVEQFF; CDR3nt: TGTGCCAGCACCCCTCTGCTGGTAGAGCAGTTCTTC; d_gene: -; v_gene: TRBV18; j_gene: TRBJ2-1; abundance: many
CDR3aa: CAIRGTDTSTDTQYF; CDR3nt: TGTGCCATCCGAGGGACAGATACTAGCACAGATACGCAGTATTTT; d_gene: TRBD1; v_gene: TRBV10-3; j_gene: TRBJ2-3; abundance: many
CDR3aa: CASSLHGGFKNIQYF; CDR3nt: TGTGCCAGCAGCCTACATGGGGGATTTAAAAACATTCAGTACTTC; d_gene: -; v_gene: TRBV3-1; j_gene: TRBJ2-4; abundance: many
CDR3aa: CSARGPGFAGRRENTIYF; CDR3nt: TGCAGTGCTAGAGGCCCTGGTTTCGCAGGGAGGCGAGAGAACACCATATATTTT; d_gene: -; v_gene: TRBV20-1; j_gene: TRBJ1-3; abundance: -
CDR3aa: CAWSVGGGHGYTF; CDR3nt: TGTGCCTGGAGTGTAGGAGGGGGCCATGGCTACACCTTC; d_gene: TRBD1; v_gene: TRBV30; j_gene: TRBJ1-2; abundance: many
CDR3aa: CASAMSGVAYSNQPQHF; CDR3nt: TGTGCCAGCGCCATGAGCGGGGTAGCTTATAGCAATCAGCCCCAGCATTTT; d_gene: -; v_gene: TRBV6-2/TRBV6-3; j_gene: TRBJ1-5; abundance: many
CDR3aa: CASSRLGGRDTGELFF; CDR3nt: TGCGCCAGCAGCCGACTTGGCGGGAGGGACACCGGGGAGCTGTTTTTT; d_gene: TRBD2; v_gene: TRBV5-1; j_gene: TRBJ2-2; abundance: few
CDR3aa: CASSQEIKGSPLHF; CDR3nt: TGTGCCAGCAGCCAGGAGATAAAGGGTTCACCCCTCCACTTT; d_gene: -; v_gene: TRBV3-1; j_gene: TRBJ1-6; abundance: many
CDR3aa: CASTNYLDDSPLHF; CDR3nt: TGTGCCAGTACCAACTATTTGGATGATTCACCCCTCCACTTT; d_gene: -; v_gene: TRBV28; j_gene: TRBJ1-6; abundance: many
CDR3aa: CASSLTSGKYGELFF; CDR3nt: TGTGCCAGCAGCTTAACTAGCGGGAAGTACGGGGAGCTGTTTTTT; d_gene: TRBD2; v_gene: TRBV7-9; j_gene: TRBJ2-2; abundance: many
CDR3aa: CASSPGGNYEQYF; CDR3nt: TGTGCCAGCTCTCCAGGGGGCAACTACGAGCAGTACTTC; d_gene: TRBD1; v_gene: TRBV18; j_gene: TRBJ2-7; abundance: many
CDR3aa: CASSLLGFTTGTNEKLFF; CDR3nt: TGTGCCAGCAGCTTGTTGGGATTTACTACGGGAACTAATGAAAAACTGTTTTTT; d_gene: -; v_gene: TRBV5-5; j_gene: TRBJ1-4; abundance: -
CDR3aa: CASSEWGFSRGGEQYF; CDR3nt: TGTGCCAGCAGTGAATGGGGGTTCAGCAGGGGTGGCGAGCAGTACTTC; d_gene: -; v_gene: TRBV25-1; j_gene: TRBJ2-7; abundance: -
CDR3aa: CASRKVGGRANYGYTF; CDR3nt: TGTGCCAGCAGGAAAGTCGGCGGGAGGGCCAACTATGGCTACACCTTC; d_gene: -; v_gene: TRBV2; j_gene: TRBJ1-2; abundance: many
CDR3aa: CSARDERVGPQHF; CDR3nt: TGCAGTGCTAGAGATGAAAGGGTGGGGCCCCAGCATTTT; d_gene: -; v_gene: TRBV20-1; j_gene: TRBJ1-5; abundance: -
CDR3aa: CASSTLAIAGELFF; CDR3nt: TGTGCCAGTAGCACACTAGCGATCGCCGGGGAGCTGTTTTTT; d_gene: TRBD2; v_gene: TRBV19; j_gene: TRBJ2-2; abundance: few
CDR3aa: CASSLDSATSYEQYF; CDR3nt: TGTGCCAGCAGCTTAGATTCGGCCACCTCCTACGAGCAGTACTTC; d_gene: -; v_gene: TRBV11-2; j_gene: TRBJ2-7; abundance: many
CDR3aa: CASSLQTGLAYEQCF; CDR3nt: TGTGCCAGCAGCTTACAGACAGGGTTGGCCTACGAGCAGTGCTTC; d_gene: TRBD1; v_gene: TRBV11-1; j_gene: TRBJ2-7; abundance: -
CDR3aa: CSARRSAALETQYF; CDR3nt: TGCAGTGCTAGAAGGTCAGCGGCTCTTGAGACCCAGTACTTC; d_gene: -; v_gene: TRBV20-1; j_gene: TRBJ2-5; abundance: -
CDR3aa: CATGGQMGNTEAFF; CDR3nt: TGTGCCACCGGCGGACAGATGGGCAACACTGAAGCTTTCTTT; d_gene: -; v_gene: TRBV10-3; j_gene: TRBJ1-1; abundance: many
CDR3aa: CTTHPGGSTDTQYF; CDR3nt: TGTACCACCCACCCGGGCGGGAGCACAGATACGCAGTATTTT; d_gene: -; v_gene: TRBV24-1; j_gene: TRBJ2-3; abundance: -
CDR3aa: CASSGTGTFYEQYF; CDR3nt: TGCGCCAGCAGCGGTACCGGGACATTTTACGAGCAGTACTTC; d_gene: -; v_gene: TRBV5-1; j_gene: TRBJ2-7; abundance: many
CDR3aa: CASSTGGADGYTF; CDR3nt: TGTGCCAGTAGTACGGGGGGGGCTGATGGCTACACCTTC; d_gene: -; v_gene: TRBV19; j_gene: TRBJ1-2; abundance: -
CDR3aa: CASSLSSSPEQYF; CDR3nt: TGCGCCAGCAGCTTGTCTTCCTCCCCCGAGCAGTACTTC; d_gene: -; v_gene: TRBV5-1; j_gene: TRBJ2-7; abundance: many
CDR3aa: CASSHRDRTYNEQFF; CDR3nt: TGTGCCAGCAGCCACCGGGACAGGACCTACAATGAGCAGTTCTTC; d_gene: TRBD1; v_gene: TRBV3-1; j_gene: TRBJ2-1; abundance: many
CDR3aa: CASSLALQGHGYTF; CDR3nt: TGTGCCAGCAGCTTAGCTCTACAGGGACATGGCTACACCTTC; d_gene: -; v_gene: TRBV11-1; j_gene: TRBJ1-2; abundance: many
CDR3aa: CASSVGLAGFSYNEQFF; CDR3nt: TGTGCCAGCAGCGTTGGACTAGCGGGGTTCTCCTACAATGAGCAGTTCTTC; d_gene: TRBD2; v_gene: TRBV2; j_gene: TRBJ2-1; abundance: few
CDR3aa: CASSQRRLAGVYEQYF; CDR3nt: TGTGCCAGCAGCCAGAGGAGACTAGCGGGAGTCTACGAGCAGTACTTC; d_gene: TRBD2; v_gene: TRBV4-2; j_gene: TRBJ2-7; abundance: few
CDR3aa: CASSQAPTPVEAFF; CDR3nt: TGTGCCAGCAGCCAAGCTCCTACACCCGTTGAAGCTTTCTTT; d_gene: -; v_gene: TRBV4-2; j_gene: TRBJ1-1; abundance: -
CDR3aa: CASSLGAGVRQETQYF; CDR3nt: TGCGCCAGCAGCTTGGGGGCAGGGGTAAGGCAAGAGACCCAGTACTTC; d_gene: -; v_gene: TRBV5-1; j_gene: TRBJ2-5; abundance: many
CDR3aa: CASSQGLAGPTDTQYF; CDR3nt: TGTGCCAGCAGCCAGGGACTAGCGGGACCCACAGATACGCAGTATTTT; d_gene: TRBD2; v_gene: TRBV7-3; j_gene: TRBJ2-3; abundance: many